This T cell receptor beta chain was identified in a study of T-cell memory formation after mild COVID-19. Germline V gene lookup returns CDR1 LGHNA and CDR2 YNFKEQ. Trimming cost V 0 bases and J 9 bases, with 12 bases left between them. The CDR3 is 15 amino acids. TCRdb reprocessed the 5' RACE reads via MiXCR and lists one record per CDR3 protein. The table lists about 200,000 distinct CDR3 sequences, under 20% of them singletons, with 2% to 2.5% in the top ten. This clonotype turned up a few times. The origin of this receptor is an adult woman who had mild COVID-19 (a few samples of this study predate the infection). Cell type and time point are not known. The specimen sequenced was PBMCs or a T cell subset sorted from them (not recorded which). This chain links TRBV4-2 with TRBJ1-6; weak D call: TRBD1 (6 bases). The CDR3 nucleotides read TGTGCCAGCAGCCAAGAACCGGGGGCGGGTTCACCCCTCCACTTT. Translating it yields CASSQEPGAGSPLHF.